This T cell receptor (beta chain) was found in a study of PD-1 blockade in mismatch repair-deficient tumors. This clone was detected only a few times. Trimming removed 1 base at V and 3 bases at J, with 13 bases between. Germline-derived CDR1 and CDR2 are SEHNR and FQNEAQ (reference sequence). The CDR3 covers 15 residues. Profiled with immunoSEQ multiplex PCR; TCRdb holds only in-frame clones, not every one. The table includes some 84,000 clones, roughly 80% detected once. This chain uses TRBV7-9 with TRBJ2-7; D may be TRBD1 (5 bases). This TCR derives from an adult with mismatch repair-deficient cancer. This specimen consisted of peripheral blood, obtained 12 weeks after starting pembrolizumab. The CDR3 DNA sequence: TGTGCCAGCAGCTTAGTACGGCAGGGCTACTACGAGCAGTACTTC. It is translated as CASSLVRQGYYEQYF. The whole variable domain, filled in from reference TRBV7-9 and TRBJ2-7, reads DTGVSQNPRHKITKRGQNVTFRCDPISEHNRLYWYRQTLGQGPEFLTYFQNEAQLEKSRLLSDRFSAERPKGSFSTLEIQRTEQGDSAMYLCASSLVRQGYYEQYFGPGTRLTVT.